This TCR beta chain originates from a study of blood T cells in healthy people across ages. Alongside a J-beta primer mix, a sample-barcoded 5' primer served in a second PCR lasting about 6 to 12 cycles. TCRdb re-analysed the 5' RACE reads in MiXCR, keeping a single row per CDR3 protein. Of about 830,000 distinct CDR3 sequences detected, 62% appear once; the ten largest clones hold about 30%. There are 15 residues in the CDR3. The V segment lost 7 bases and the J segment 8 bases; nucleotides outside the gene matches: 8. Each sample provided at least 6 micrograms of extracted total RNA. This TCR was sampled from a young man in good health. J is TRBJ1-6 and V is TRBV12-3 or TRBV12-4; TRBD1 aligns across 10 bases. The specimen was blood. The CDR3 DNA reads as TGTGCCAGCACCCTAGTGGGGACAGGGGATTCACCCCTCCACTTT. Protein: CASTLVGTGDSPLHF.